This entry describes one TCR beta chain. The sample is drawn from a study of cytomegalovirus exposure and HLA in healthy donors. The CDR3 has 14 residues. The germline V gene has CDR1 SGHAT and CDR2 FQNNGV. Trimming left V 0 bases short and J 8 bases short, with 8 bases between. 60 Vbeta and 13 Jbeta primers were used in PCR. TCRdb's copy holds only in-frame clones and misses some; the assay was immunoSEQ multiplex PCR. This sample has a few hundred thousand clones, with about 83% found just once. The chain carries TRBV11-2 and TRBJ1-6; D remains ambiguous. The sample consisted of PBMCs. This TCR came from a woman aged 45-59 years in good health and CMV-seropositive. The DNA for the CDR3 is TGTGCCAGCAGCTTAGACAGTCTAGATTCACCCCTCCACTTT. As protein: CASSLDSLDSPLHF.